This T cell receptor (beta chain) originates from a study of regulatory T cells in long-lasting Graves disease. TCR beta libraries were built with iRepertoire HTBI primers and Arm-PCR of CDR3 regions. TCRdb re-derived calls from the multiplex PCR reads in MiXCR, one entry per CDR3 protein. The sample lists more than 350,000 distinct CDR3 sequences; 15% were seen once. This CDR3 has 14 residues. Germline CDR1 WSHSY, CDR2 SAAADI. Study outcomes and limitations: Persistent disease preferred TRBV28, TRBJ1-2 and TRBJ2-5; new disease, TRBV20-1 and TRBJ2-1.

For this clonotype: Its antigen is unknown. The germline gene is not matched at one end of the junction; a read error may be the cause.

Time point of the sample: newly diagnosed GD, antithyroid drugs for less than 3 months. Isolated PBMC RNA provided the starting material for the TCR library. The sample also formed part of further work on T cells in Graves' hyperthyroidism and ophthalmopathy. That investigation notes: Ophthalmopathy was model-predicted a median about 6.9 months pre-onset.

The chain has TRBV10-2 and TRBJ2-2; D might be TRBD1 (5 bases). The source is a woman aged 25-40 years with Graves disease. The sample consisted of peripheral blood mononuclear cells (PBMCs), taken at new diagnosis, from a patient treated with antithyroid drugs. The CDR3 DNA reads as TGTGCCAGCAGCCCCCAGGGGAACACCGGGGAGCTGTTTTTT. Protein product: CASSPQGNTGELFF.